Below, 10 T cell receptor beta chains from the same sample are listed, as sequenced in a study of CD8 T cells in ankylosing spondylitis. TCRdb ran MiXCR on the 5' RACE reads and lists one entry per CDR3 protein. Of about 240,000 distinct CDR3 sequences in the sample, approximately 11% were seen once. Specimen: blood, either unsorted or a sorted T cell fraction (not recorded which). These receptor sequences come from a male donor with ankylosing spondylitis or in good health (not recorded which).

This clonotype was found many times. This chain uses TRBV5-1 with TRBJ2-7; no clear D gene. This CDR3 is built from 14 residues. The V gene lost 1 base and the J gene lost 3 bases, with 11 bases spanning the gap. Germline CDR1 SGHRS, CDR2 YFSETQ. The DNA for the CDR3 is TGCGCCAGCAGCTTGCGCGGCGGAAACTACGAGCAGTACTTC. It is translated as CASSLRGGNYEQYF.

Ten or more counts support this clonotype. The CDR3 DNA reads as TGCGCCAGCAGCTTTTTGGGCTCCCAAGAGACCCAGTACTTC. This gives the protein CASSFLGSQETQYF. The chain links TRBV5-1 to TRBJ2-5, with D unresolved. The CDR3 has 14 residues. Germline-derived CDR1 and CDR2 are SGHRS and YFSETQ. Trimming cost V 2 bases and J 1 base, with 9 bases left between them.

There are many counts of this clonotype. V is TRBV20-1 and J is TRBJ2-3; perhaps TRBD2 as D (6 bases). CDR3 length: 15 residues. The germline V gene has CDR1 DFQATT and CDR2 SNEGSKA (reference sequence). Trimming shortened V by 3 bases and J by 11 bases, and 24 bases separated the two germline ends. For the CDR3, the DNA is TGCAGTGCTAGTTTACCGGGACTTCGGTCATCACTGCAGTATTTT. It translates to CSASLPGLRSSLQYF.

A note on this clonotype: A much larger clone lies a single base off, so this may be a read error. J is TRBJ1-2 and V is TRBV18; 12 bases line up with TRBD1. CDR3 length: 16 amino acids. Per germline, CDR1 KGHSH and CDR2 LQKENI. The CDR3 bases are TGTGCCAGCTCACCCGGGACAGGGGGCGCTAACTGTGGCTACACCTTC. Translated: CASSPGTGGANCGYTF. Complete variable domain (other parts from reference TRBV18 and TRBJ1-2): NAGVMQNPRHLVRRRGQEARLRCSPMKGHSHVYWYRQLPEEGLKFMVYLQKENIIDESGMPKERFSAEFPKEGPSILRIQQVVRGDSAAYFCASSPGTGGANCGYTFGSGTRLTVV.

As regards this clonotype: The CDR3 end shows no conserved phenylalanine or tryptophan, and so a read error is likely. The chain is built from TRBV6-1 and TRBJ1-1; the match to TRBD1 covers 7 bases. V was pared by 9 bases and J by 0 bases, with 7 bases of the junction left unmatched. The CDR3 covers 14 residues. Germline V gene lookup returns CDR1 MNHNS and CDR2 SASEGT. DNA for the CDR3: TGTGCCAGTCAGACCGGGACAGTGAACACTGAAGCTTTCTCT. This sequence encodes CASQTGTVNTEAFS.

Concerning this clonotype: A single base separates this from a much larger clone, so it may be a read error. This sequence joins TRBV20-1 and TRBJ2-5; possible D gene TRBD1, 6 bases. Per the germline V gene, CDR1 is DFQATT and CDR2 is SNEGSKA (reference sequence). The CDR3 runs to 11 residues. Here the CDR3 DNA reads TGCAGTGCGGGGGCCCAAGAGGCCCAGTACTTC. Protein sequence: CSAGAQEAQYF.

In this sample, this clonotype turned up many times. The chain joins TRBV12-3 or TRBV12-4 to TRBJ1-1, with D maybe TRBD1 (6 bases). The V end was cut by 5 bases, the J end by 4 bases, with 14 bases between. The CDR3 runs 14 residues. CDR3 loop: CASSRIGGGTEAFF. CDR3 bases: TGTGCCAGCAGTCGGATAGGAGGGGGCACTGAAGCTTTCTTT.

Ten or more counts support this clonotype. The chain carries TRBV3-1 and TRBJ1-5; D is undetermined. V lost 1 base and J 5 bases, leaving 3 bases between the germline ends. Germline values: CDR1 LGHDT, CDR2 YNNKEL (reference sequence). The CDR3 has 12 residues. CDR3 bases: TGTGCCAGCAGCCAAGGTTATCAGCCCCAGCATTTT. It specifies CASSQGYQPQHF.

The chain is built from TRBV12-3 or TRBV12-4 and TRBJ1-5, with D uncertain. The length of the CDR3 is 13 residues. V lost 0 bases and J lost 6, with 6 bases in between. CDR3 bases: TGTGCCAGCAGTTTAGCCCTAAGTCAGCCCCAGCATTTT. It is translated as CASSLALSQPQHF.

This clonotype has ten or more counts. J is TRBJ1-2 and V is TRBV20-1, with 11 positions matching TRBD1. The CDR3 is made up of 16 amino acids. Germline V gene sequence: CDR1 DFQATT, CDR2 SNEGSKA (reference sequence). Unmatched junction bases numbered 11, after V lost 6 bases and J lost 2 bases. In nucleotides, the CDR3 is TGCAGTGCCGCCCGGACAGGGGGCTGGGAAAACTATGGCTACACCTTC. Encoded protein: CSAARTGGWENYGYTF.